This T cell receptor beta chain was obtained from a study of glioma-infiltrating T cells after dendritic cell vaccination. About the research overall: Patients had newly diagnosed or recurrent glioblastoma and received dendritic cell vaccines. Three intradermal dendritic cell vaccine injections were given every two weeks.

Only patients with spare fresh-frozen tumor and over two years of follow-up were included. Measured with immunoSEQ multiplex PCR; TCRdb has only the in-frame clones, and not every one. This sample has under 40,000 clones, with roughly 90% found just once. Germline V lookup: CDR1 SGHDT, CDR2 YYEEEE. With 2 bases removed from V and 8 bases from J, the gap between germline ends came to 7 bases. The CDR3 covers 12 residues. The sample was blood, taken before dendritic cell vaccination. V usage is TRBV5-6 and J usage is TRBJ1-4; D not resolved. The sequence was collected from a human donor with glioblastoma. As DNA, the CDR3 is TGTGCCAGCAGCTTACTCGGGGAAAAACTGTTTTTT. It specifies CASSLLGEKLFF.